One and the same sample provided the 3 T cell receptor beta chains below, sequenced in a study of Ad26.COV2.S vaccination and SARS-CoV-2 variants. TCRdb's copy holds only in-frame clones and misses some; the assay was immunoSEQ multiplex PCR. In the table there are a few hundred thousand clones, around 87% of which are singletons. The treatment is: about 20 received Ad26.COV2.S at low or high dose, single or two shots; about 5 received placebo; per-sample allocation not given. Sampling took place 63 days after the first vaccine or placebo injection. Sequencing was performed on peripheral blood, taken in a trial of Ad26.COV2.S vaccine versus placebo. These receptors all come from a person between 18 and 65 years old who received the Ad26.COV2.S COVID-19 vaccine or a placebo.

The chain recombines TRBV6-5 with TRBJ1-2; maybe TRBD1 (6 bases). Per the germline V gene, CDR1 is MNHEY and CDR2 is SVGAGI. The V end lost 10 bases, the J end lost 4 bases, and 13 bases lay between the germline ends. This CDR3 region has 12 residues. The CDR3 is CATLAGAYGYTF. CDR3 nucleotides: TGTGCCACCTTGGCGGGGGCCTATGGCTACACCTTC.

The V and J genes are TRBV6-5 and TRBJ1-4, with D unresolved. Germline loops: CDR1 MNHEY, CDR2 SVGAGI. V lost 2 bases and J 5 bases, leaving 12 bases between the germline ends. The CDR3 runs to 15 residues. The CDR3 nucleotides read TGTGCCAGCAGTTACGGTGGGGATTCAAATGAAAAACTGTTTTTT. Its protein is CASSYGGDSNEKLFF.

This chain links TRBV6-5 with TRBJ1-2; the match to TRBD1 covers 8 bases. V lost 7 bases, J lost 8 bases, and 6 bases stayed unmatched. The germline gives CDR1 MNHEY, CDR2 SVGAGI. This CDR3 is built from 12 residues. Here the CDR3 DNA reads TGTGCCAGCACTGGACAGGGACGGGGCTACACCTTC. Its protein is CASTGQGRGYTF.